Sequencing of this TCR beta chain was carried out in a study of cytomegalovirus exposure and HLA in healthy donors. To note about this clone: Its antigen is not known.

The PCR used 60 Vbeta and 13 Jbeta primers. Method: immunoSEQ multiplex PCR; TCRdb's copy keeps in-frame clones and lacks some. In the table there are 90,000 to 130,000 clones, about 70% of which are singletons. Study-wide findings and caveats: As was reported, the HLA-A and HLA-B alleles of most subjects were accurately predicted from TCR beta sequences. In vitro, three CMV-associated chains proved specific for CMV antigens.

There were likely unrecorded immune exposures, though donors were nominally healthy when sampled. Germline-derived CDR1 and CDR2 are SGDLS and YYNGEE. The V and J ends lost 3 bases and 2 bases respectively, with 4 bases between them. The CDR3 covers 12 residues. The clonotype was recovered from a woman in her 30s in good health and CMV-seronegative. The gene calls are TRBV9 and TRBJ2-3; D is undetermined. The sample taken for sequencing was PBMCs. This chain's CDR3 is CASSAPTDTQYF. CDR3 sequence (DNA): TGTGCCAGCAGCGCTCCCACAGATACGCAGTATTTT.